The clone carrying this T cell receptor (beta chain) is a singleton in its sample. Its antigen is as yet unknown. MiXCR, run by TCRdb on the reads, gives a single entry per CDR3 protein. The table records hundreds of thousands of distinct CDR3 sequences, 20% to 25% of them present only once. The data were obtained in a study of T cell repertoires in cytomegalovirus infection. Turning to the study itself: CMV infection plus the matching HLA type was flagged by public TCR beta signatures. Study-wide points: Cumulated frequencies of public TCR beta families served to identify carriers of CMV plus the relevant HLA. HLA-C-restricted TCR beta clonotypes specific for CMV led the ex vivo response.

CDR1 and CDR2 from the germline V gene are SGHAT and FQNNGV. The CDR3 spans 18 residues. V lost 4 bases, J lost 4 bases, and 25 bases lay in between. Material: CD8+ T cells from PBMCs. This sequence joins TRBV11-2 and TRBJ2-5; no definite D call. This receptor was taken from a human donor in good health (CMV status not recorded). Some clones in this sample may be carry-over from other donors' samples. The CDR3 DNA follows: TGTGCCAGCAGCTCGCCTGGGGTGGCAAGGGCCTTGGGAGAGACCCAGTACTTC. It codes for CASSSPGVARALGETQYF. Full variable domain (outside the CDR3, taken from reference TRBV11-2 and TRBJ2-5): EAGVAQSPRYKIIEKRQSVAFWCNPISGHATLYWYQQILGQGPKLLIQFQNNGVVDDSQLPKDRFSAERLKGVDSTLKIQPAKLEDSAVYLCASSSPGVARALGETQYFGPGTRLLVL.